This T cell receptor (beta chain) emerged from a study of tumor-infiltrating lymphocytes in primary liver carcinoma. Production of TCR beta cDNA used 400 to 650 ng total RNA together with a constant-region primer. Sequencing libraries for TCR beta derived from three nested multiplex PCR rounds that used slightly modified ARM-PCR. TCRdb called the multiplex PCR reads again in MiXCR, with one record for every CDR3 protein. The sample gives around 330,000 distinct CDR3 sequences, 50% to 60% of which show up once; 15% to 20% is in the top ten. Germline DNA was also extracted, with blood RNA taken from unsorted whole blood. Notes on this clonotype: What it binds is not known. Germline and junction disagree at one end, which may indicate a read error.

Study observations and caveats: Whereas tumor region pairs overlapped more, tumor-adjacent and tumor-blood pairs overlapped less. CD4+ and CD8+ repertoires could not be compared in these unsorted bulk samples.

Source material: peripheral blood. The TCR was taken from a woman in her twenties or thirties with primary liver carcinoma and hepatitis B virus infection.

The CDR3 spells CASSWDLTYEEYF. The DNA of the CDR3 is TGTGCCAGCAGTTGGGACTTGACCTACGAGGAGTACTTC. This chain connects TRBV28 to TRBJ2-7; possible D gene TRBD2, 6 bases. The CDR3 spans 13 residues. CDR1 MDHEN and CDR2 SYDVKM come from the germline V gene.